This T cell receptor (beta chain) was captured by sequencing in a study of blood T cells in healthy people across ages. Study-level background: About one barcoded beta molecule per two T cells was captured by template switching.

A second PCR, run for about 6 to 11 cycles, used a sample-barcoded 5' primer plus a J-beta primer mix. MiXCR, run by TCRdb on the 5' RACE reads, gives a single entry per CDR3 protein. The sample contains 1 million or so distinct CDR3 sequences, 20% to 25% of which appear only once. The germline V gene encodes CDR1 DFQATT and CDR2 SNEGSKA (reference sequence). CDR3 length equals 15 residues. V lost 6 bases and J lost 2; bases outside the gene matches: 9. The sample was also reused in another study, on T cells of mothers and their children.

The source of this sequence is a girl under 10 years old in good health. The chain is built from TRBV20-1 and TRBJ2-1; 8 bases line up with TRBD2. The sequenced sample was blood. This CDR3 is CSARGAGGPYNEQFF. The CDR3 nucleotides are TGCAGTGCCCGAGGGGCGGGAGGTCCCTACAATGAGCAGTTCTTC.